This entry lists 31 T cell receptor beta chains sequenced from one sample in a study of blood T cell repertoires in COVID-19. Here immunoSEQ multiplex PCR was the method, and the copy in TCRdb shows in-frame clones only, minus some. The sample lists some 150,000 clones; about 90% were seen once. Sequenced: peripheral blood. Receptors originate from a woman aged 60 to 75 with active or convalescent COVID-19.

This sequence joins TRBV6-5 and TRBJ1-3; D uncertain. From germline, CDR1 is MNHEY and CDR2 SVGAGI. V lost 5 bases and J 0 bases, leaving 8 bases between the germline ends. The CDR3 is 14 amino acids. For the CDR3, the DNA is TGTGCCAGCAGTATGGCCCTCTCTGGAAACACCATATATTTT. Translated, it gives CASSMALSGNTIYF.

The rearrangement links TRBV10-1 to TRBJ2-5, with TRBD2 as a possible D gene (6 bases). Deletions cut 5 bases from V and 4 bases from J, with 17 bases between. CDR3 length: 15 amino acids. Germline V CDR1 and CDR2: WNHNN, SYGVQD (reference sequence). The CDR3 DNA reads as TGCGCCAGCAGTCGTGGGGGGACCGACGGAGAGACCCAGTACTTC. Translating gives CASSRGGTDGETQYF.

The rearrangement uses TRBV30 and TRBJ1-4; D uncertain. Germline V gene sequence: CDR1 GTSNPN, CDR2 SVGIG (reference sequence). V lost 1 base, J lost 8 bases, and 11 bases lay in between. This CDR3 has 13 residues. The CDR3 reads CAWSAGSLEKLFF. DNA of the CDR3: TGTGCCTGGAGTGCGGGGTCCCTCGAAAAACTGTTTTTT.

The chain links TRBV6-5 to TRBJ1-2; 10 bases match TRBD1. The V gene end was trimmed by 4 bases and the J gene end by 4 bases; junction bases not matched to a gene: 6. CDR3 length: 15 residues. Germline V gene data show CDR1 as MNHEY and CDR2 as SVGAGI. The CDR3 region is CASSSRDRGSYGYTF. The CDR3 region has the DNA TGTGCCAGCAGTTCCAGGGACAGGGGAAGCTATGGCTACACCTTC.

The chain uses TRBV9 and TRBJ2-3; 10 bases match TRBD2. This CDR3 has 15 amino acids. Germline V lookup: CDR1 SGDLS, CDR2 YYNGEE. V gave up 2 bases and J gave up 2 bases; unmatched junction bases: 2. The CDR3 coding sequence is TGTGCCAGCAGCGTTAGCGGGGGGAACACAGATACGCAGTATTTT. Translation: CASSVSGGNTDTQYF.

As DNA, the CDR3 is TGTGCCAGTCACACCGGGACAGGGAATACTAACTATGGCTACACCTTC. Its translation: CASHTGTGNTNYGYTF. The V gene is TRBV19, the J gene TRBJ1-2; 9 bases line up with TRBD1. Per the germline V gene, CDR1 is LNHDA and CDR2 is SQIVND (reference sequence). The CDR3 length is 16 residues. Germline trimming cut 8 bases from V and 0 bases from J; bases unmatched to any gene: 10.

The genes are TRBV19 and TRBJ1-3, with a weak D call TRBD1 (6 bases). Trimming pared 7 bases from V and 1 base from J, leaving 14 bases between. Germline V gene data show CDR1 as LNHDA and CDR2 as SQIVND (reference sequence). The CDR3 is 15 residues long. The CDR3 protein is CASTRDTISGNTIYF. For the CDR3, the DNA is TGTGCCAGTACTCGGGACACGATATCTGGAAACACCATATATTTT.

The chain carries TRBV5-1 and TRBJ1-6, with TRBD1 matching 8 bases. This CDR3 contains 14 residues. Losses at the gene ends were 5 bases for V and 6 bases for J; bases not matched to a gene: 4. In germline, CDR1 is SGHRS, CDR2 YFSETQ. As DNA, the CDR3 is TGCGCCAGCAGTCGCGACAGGGGTAATTCACCCCTCCACTTT. It is translated as CASSRDRGNSPLHF.

The count of this clone is one. The V gene is TRBV6-4, the J gene TRBJ2-7; D uncertain. The CDR3 has 11 residues. The germline V gene encodes CDR1 MRHNA and CDR2 SNTAGT. V was shortened by 6 bases and J by 4 bases, with 7 bases between the two germline ends. In DNA form, the CDR3 reads TGTGCCAGCAGCCCTACGTACGAGCAGTACTTC. As protein: CASSPTYEQYF.

The chain uses TRBV10-2 and TRBJ2-5; the match to TRBD2 covers 10 bases. The CDR3 consists of 17 residues. The junction had 10 bases not matched to a gene; V was cut back by 1 base and J by 5 bases. Germline assignment: CDR1 WSHSY and CDR2 SAAADI. The CDR3 protein is CASSEWESGGAKETQYF. CDR3 DNA: TGCGCCAGCAGTGAGTGGGAGAGCGGGGGGGCAAAGGAGACCCAGTACTTC.

The CDR3, as DNA: TGTGCCAGCAGCCTGGGACAGGGGACCAATGAGCAGTTCTTC. Translation gives CASSLGQGTNEQFF. The V call is TRBV7-2, the J call TRBJ2-1; 10 positions match TRBD1. The ends lost 5 bases at V and 6 bases at J; junction bases unmatched: 4. The germline V gene encodes CDR1 SGHTA and CDR2 FQGNSA. The CDR3 is made up of 14 amino acids.

The chain joins TRBV10-3 to TRBJ1-6, with 9 bases matching TRBD1. Germline CDR1 is ENHRY and CDR2 is SYGVKD. CDR3 length: 13 amino acids. V lost 2 bases and J lost 10; bases outside the gene matches: 0. The CDR3 reads CAISETGGSPLHF. In DNA form, the CDR3 reads TGTGCCATCAGTGAGACAGGGGGCTCACCCCTCCACTTT.

The chain uses TRBV29-1 and TRBJ2-1; 7 bases are shared with TRBD1. This CDR3 is 15 amino acids long. CDR1 is SQVTM and CDR2 is ANQGSEA in the germline V gene. V was clipped by 6 bases and J by 0 bases; unmatched bases: 8. The CDR3 loop reads CSVMSGTDSYNEQFF. CDR3 sequence (DNA): TGCAGCGTCATGTCCGGGACAGACTCCTACAATGAGCAGTTCTTC.

In the case of this clone: Different DNA sequences within this sample yield the same CDR3. The DNA of the CDR3 is TGTGCCAGCAGTTTAGGAGGGGGCTATGGCTACACCTTC. Protein sequence: CASSLGGGYGYTF. V usage is TRBV12-3 or TRBV12-4 and J usage is TRBJ1-2; a weak D match, TRBD1 (6 bases). This CDR3 contains 13 residues. Trimming removed 1 base from V and 4 bases from J, with 7 bases in between.

V is TRBV27 and J is TRBJ1-2; a possible D gene is TRBD1 (6 bases). The CDR3 covers 12 residues. Germline loops: CDR1 MNHEY, CDR2 SMNVEV (reference sequence). V was shortened by 4 bases and J by 5 bases, with 8 bases between the two germline ends. Here the CDR3 reads CASSSQGYGYTF. In nucleotides, the CDR3 is TGTGCCAGCAGTTCACAGGGATATGGCTACACCTTC.

This clone was observed a few times. The genes are TRBV13 and TRBJ1-1; 8 bases agree with TRBD1. Germline V gene data show CDR1 as PRHDT and CDR2 as FYEKMQ (reference sequence). V gave up 2 bases and J gave up 5 bases; unmatched junction bases: 4. The CDR3 is 14 residues long. In DNA form, the CDR3 reads TGTGCCAGCAGCTTACAGGGGGCGCGAACTGAAGCTTTCTTT. It encodes CASSLQGARTEAFF. Drawing the rest from reference TRBV13 and TRBJ1-1, the complete variable domain is AAGVIQSPRHLIKEKRETATLKCYPIPRHDTVYWYQQGPGQDPQFLISFYEKMQSDKGSIPDRFSAQQFSDYHSELNMSSLELGDSALYFCASSLQGARTEAFFGQGTRLTVV.

This clone was counted once. This sequence joins TRBV2 and TRBJ2-1, with D possibly matching TRBD1 (5 bases). The CDR3 loop spans 15 amino acids. V was shortened by 3 bases and J by 0 bases, with 9 bases between the two germline ends. Germline V gives CDR1 SNHLY, CDR2 FYNNEI. The CDR3 loop is CASSEGQSSYNEQFF. The CDR3 DNA follows: TGTGCCAGCAGTGAGGGGCAGAGCTCCTACAATGAGCAGTTCTTC.

The V call is TRBV27, the J call TRBJ2-7, with TRBD2 as a possible D gene (7 bases). V was shortened by 3 bases and J by 4 bases, with 13 bases between the two germline ends. The germline V gene encodes CDR1 MNHEY and CDR2 SMNVEV (reference sequence). The CDR3 loop spans 14 amino acids. CDR3 in DNA: TGTGCCAGCAGTTTGAGGGGGGGTGAATACGAGCAGTACTTC. It translates to CASSLRGGEYEQYF.

The chain joins TRBV18 to TRBJ2-5; 7 nucleotides line up with TRBD1. CDR1 is KGHSH, CDR2 LQKENI, per germline. The CDR3 extends over 11 amino acids. J gave up 4 bases and V 8 bases, and 1 base lay outside the gene matches. Here the CDR3 DNA reads TGTGCCAGCAAGGGGGCAGAGACCCAGTACTTC. It encodes CASKGAETQYF.

CDR3 in DNA: TGTGCCAGCAAGATGCCGACAGAAACCGGGGAGCTGTTTTTT. Translating gives CASKMPTETGELFF. The chain is built from TRBV2 and TRBJ2-2, with D tentatively TRBD1 (5 bases). The CDR3 loop spans 14 amino acids. Trimming took off 7 bases at V and 5 bases at J, with 14 bases between the two ends. Germline-derived CDR1 and CDR2 are SNHLY and FYNNEI.

This chain uses TRBV6-2 or TRBV6-3 with TRBJ2-1, with 9 bases lining up with TRBD2. Germline V lookup: CDR1 MNHEY, CDR2 SVGEGT. The CDR3 extends over 16 amino acids. The junction had 5 bases not matched to a gene; V was cut back by 0 bases and J by 5 bases. The CDR3 spells CASSYSGGGVNNEQFF. In nucleotides, the CDR3 is TGTGCCAGCAGTTACTCCGGCGGGGGGGTCAACAATGAGCAGTTCTTC.

This chain connects TRBV4-1 to TRBJ2-7; 10 positions agree with TRBD1. Unmatched junction bases numbered 6, after V lost 4 bases and J lost 3 bases. CDR1 is MGHRA, CDR2 YSYEKL, per germline. The CDR3 length is 15 residues. DNA of the CDR3: TGCGCCAGCAGCCCGACCGGGACAGGGGACTACGAGCAGTACTTC. Its protein is CASSPTGTGDYEQYF.

The genes are TRBV5-5 and TRBJ2-3; no clear D gene. Germline values: CDR1 SGHKS, CDR2 YYEKEE (reference sequence). The ends were cut back, 4 bases at V and 0 bases at J, with 6 bases in the middle. This CDR3 contains 13 residues. The DNA for the CDR3 is TGTGCCAGCAGCCCCCCTAGCACAGATACGCAGTATTTT. Amino acids: CASSPPSTDTQYF.

V gene TRBV30 combines with J gene TRBJ1-2; possibly TRBD1 for D (6 bases). There are 13 residues in the CDR3. Trimming stripped 2 bases from V and 7 bases from J, with 14 bases between. Germline V lookup: CDR1 GTSNPN, CDR2 SVGIG (reference sequence). This chain's CDR3 is CAWSLGGGTGYTF. Written as DNA, the CDR3 is TGTGCCTGGAGTTTAGGGGGGGGAACTGGCTACACCTTC.

The sample holds a few counts of this clone. This chain uses TRBV9 with TRBJ2-7, with 7 bases matching TRBD1. There are 14 residues in the CDR3. The trim removed 4 bases at V and 2 bases at J, leaving 6 bases unmatched. Germline V lookup: CDR1 SGDLS, CDR2 YYNGEE. Written as DNA, the CDR3 is TGTGCCAGCAGCAAGTCCGGGACAGCCTACGAGCAGTACTTC. Protein: CASSKSGTAYEQYF.

V gene TRBV3-1 (or the pseudogene TRBV3-2) combines with J gene TRBJ2-3; 11 nucleotides line up with TRBD2. Trimming at V came to 6 bases and at J to 7 bases, leaving 9 bases not matched to a gene. Germline lookup yields CDR1 LGHDT and CDR2 YNNKEL (reference sequence). This CDR3 is 15 amino acids long. The CDR3: CASSYLSGGANTQYF. The CDR3 nucleotides read TGTGCCAGCAGTTATCTTAGCGGGGGGGCGAATACGCAGTATTTT.

This chain uses TRBV6-5 with TRBJ1-4, with D hard to call. Trimming shortened V by 7 bases and J by 7 bases, and 19 bases separated the two germline ends. Germline CDR1 reads MNHEY; CDR2 reads SVGAGI. The CDR3 contains 15 residues. In DNA, the CDR3 is TGTGCCAGCATCCCCCCCCCACCAGAGGGTGAAAAACTGTTTTTT. As protein: CASIPPPPEGEKLFF.

The chain links TRBV19 to TRBJ2-4, with D possibly being TRBD2 (7 bases). The germline V gene has CDR1 LNHDA and CDR2 SQIVND (reference sequence). Trimming stripped 2 bases from V and 0 bases from J, with 26 bases between. The CDR3 totals 21 residues. The CDR3 region is CASSIRGGGRLFSIAKNIQYF. The DNA for the CDR3 is TGTGCCAGTAGTATAAGAGGGGGGGGAAGGTTGTTTTCAATAGCCAAAAACATTCAGTACTTC.

The J gene is TRBJ1-1, the V gene TRBV2; TRBD1 matches at 7 bases. The V segment lost 6 bases and the J segment 3 bases; nucleotides outside the gene matches: 4. The CDR3 is 13 residues long. Germline loops: CDR1 SNHLY, CDR2 FYNNEI. DNA of the CDR3: TGTGCCAGCAGGGCCACAGGGGACACTGAAGCTTTCTTT. Protein product: CASRATGDTEAFF.

This clone was seen only a few times. The rearrangement joins TRBV5-3 to TRBJ2-4; TRBD2 might be the D (6 bases). TRBV5-3 is recorded as an ORF, its role being uncertain. V was trimmed by 0 bases and J by 0 bases, leaving 13 bases between them. The CDR3 is 17 amino acids. This CDR3 is CARSLGLGNLAKNIQYF. Written as DNA, the CDR3 is TGTGCCAGAAGCTTGGGACTAGGGAATCTAGCCAAAAACATTCAGTACTTC.

The chain combines TRBV10-3 with TRBJ1-5; 10 nucleotides line up with TRBD1. The J segment lost 7 bases and the V segment lost 3 bases, leaving 6 bases of the junction unmatched. This CDR3 has 15 amino acids. Germline CDR1 reads ENHRY; CDR2 reads SYGVKD. The CDR3, as DNA: TGTGCCATCAGTGACGACAGGGGGCCCAGACAGCCCCAGCATTTT. Translating gives CAISDDRGPRQPQHF.